This entry concerns a single TCR beta chain. This specimen belongs to a study of blood T cell repertoires in COVID-19. Across the whole study: There were acute and convalescent COVID-19 samples, and they came from the United States, Italy and Spain. From T cells, B-cell-depleted T cells, or PBMCs came the material, which was cDNA or gDNA.

The method was immunoSEQ multiplex PCR; TCRdb's version includes in-frame clones alone and lacks a portion of them. The table shows about 16,000 clones, with approximately 90% occurring only once. Germline loops: CDR1 SGHAT, CDR2 FQNNGV. J was trimmed by 6 bases and V by 2 bases; bases with no gene match: 3. The CDR3 sequence is 15 residues long. The sequencing sample was made of peripheral blood. The receptor's source is a human donor in a cohort sampled during active COVID-19. The gene calls are TRBV11-2 and TRBJ2-1, with 11 nucleotides matching TRBD2. CDR3 bases: TGTGCCAGCAGCTTAAGGCTAGCGGGGGGCAATGAGCAGTTCTTC. Encoded protein: CASSLRLAGGNEQFF.